These T cell receptor beta chains were read from a single sample in a study of shared clonotypes between healthy human individuals. Data came from immunoSEQ multiplex PCR; TCRdb stores just in-frame clones and leaves some out. This table holds around 2.1 million clones, 90% to 97% found once. Sequencing input: naive CD4+ T cells sorted from blood. These receptors all come from a man aged 18 to 30 in good health. CDR3s include the opening cysteine and the closing phenylalanine or tryptophan. The D gene is left open where the match is weak. A row's size may be missing; if present it is once, few, many or a size class.

TRBD2,-,TRBV6-5,13,TRBJ2-7,CASSTSGRYEQYF,TGTGCCAGCAGTACTAGCGGGAGGTACGAGCAGTACTTC
-,-,TRBV7-9,15,TRBJ2-1,CASSSKGENYNEQFF,TGTGCCAGCTCCTCGAAGGGGGAAAATTACAATGAGCAGTTCTTC
TRBD1,-,TRBV5-1,14,TRBJ2-1,CASSRTGTDNEQFF,TGCGCCAGCAGCCGGACCGGGACAGACAATGAGCAGTTCTTC
-,-,TRBV28,14,TRBJ1-5,CASSSSYSNQPQHF,TGTGCCAGCAGCTCTAGTTATAGCAATCAGCCCCAGCATTTT
-,-,TRBV7-2,15,TRBJ2-3,CASSLGGRESDTQYF,TGTGCCAGCAGCTTAGGAGGGCGAGAGTCAGATACGCAGTATTTT
TRBD1,-,TRBV11-2,18,TRBJ1-6,CASSFLKGGTGGGSPLHF,TGTGCCAGCAGCTTCCTCAAAGGGGGGACAGGGGGCGGTTCACCCCTCCACTTT
TRBD2,-,TRBV18,16,TRBJ2-5,CASSPLLAGEQETQYF,TGTGCCAGCTCACCCCTATTAGCGGGGGAGCAAGAGACCCAGTACTTC
-,-,TRBV6-5,14,TRBJ2-7,CASSYGERTYEQYF,TGTGCCAGCAGTTACGGGGAAAGGACCTACGAGCAGTACTTC
-,-,TRBV30,15,TRBJ1-6,CAWRWSPEGNSPLHF,TGTGCCTGGAGATGGAGTCCCGAGGGAAATTCACCCCTCCACTTT
TRBD1,-,TRBV18,15,TRBJ2-3,CASSPTGGAKDTQYF,TGTGCCAGCTCACCCACAGGGGGCGCAAAAGATACGCAGTATTTT
-,-,TRBV4-1,16,TRBJ1-4,CASSRLGTATNEKLFF,TGCGCCAGCAGCCGTTTGGGGACTGCAACTAATGAAAAACTGTTTTTT
-,-,TRBV4-3,15,TRBJ1-1,CASSQGLVLNTEAFF,TGCGCCAGCAGCCAGGGGCTCGTCTTGAACACTGAAGCTTTCTTT
-,-,TRBV30,15,TRBJ2-1,CAWSGASVSYNEQFF,TGTGCCTGGAGTGGGGCGAGCGTTTCCTACAATGAGCAGTTCTTC
-,once,TRBV9,13,TRBJ1-6,CASSLDLNSPLHF,TGTGCCAGCAGCTTGGACCTAAATTCACCCCTCCACTTT
-,once,TRBV27,13,TRBJ2-7,CASSGQPSYEQYF,TGTGCCAGCTCCGGACAGCCATCCTACGAGCAGTACTTC
TRBD1,-,TRBV6-1,16,TRBJ2-4,CASSELGTGSKNIQYF,TGTGCCAGCAGTGAATTGGGGACAGGGTCCAAAAACATTCAGTACTTC